Below, 12 T cell receptor beta chains from the same sample are listed, as sequenced in a study of shared clonotypes between healthy human individuals. The table came from immunoSEQ multiplex PCR; TCRdb's copy has only in-frame clones and leaves some out. The table includes 2 million or so clones, 85% to 95% detected once. Sequencing input: naive CD4+ T cells sorted from blood. Sample subset: CD45RA+ positively selected. These receptors all stem from a man between 18 and 35 years old in good health.

The chain links TRBV14 to TRBJ2-2; the D gene could be TRBD1 or TRBD2 (5 bases each). This CDR3 spans 17 amino acids. The ends were cut back, 2 bases at V and 2 bases at J, with 15 bases in the middle. The germline gives CDR1 SGHDN, CDR2 FVKESK. CDR3 sequence (DNA): TGTGCCAGCAGCCAACTGATCCCGGGACCTAACACCGGGGAGCTGTTTTTT. Its translation is CASSQLIPGPNTGELFF. The entire variable domain, with the rest obtained from reference TRBV14 and TRBJ2-2, is as follows: EAGVTQFPSHSVIEKGQTVTLRCDPISGHDNLYWYRRVMGKEIKFLLHFVKESKQDESGMPNNRFLAERTGGTYSTLKVQPAELEDSGVYFCASSQLIPGPNTGELFFGEGSRLTVL.

The CDR3 loop is CASSQDPTGSSGANVLTF. The DNA of the CDR3 is TGCGCCAGCAGCCAGGACCCCACAGGTTCCTCTGGGGCCAACGTCCTGACTTTC. The chain recombines TRBV4-3 with TRBJ2-6; weak D call: TRBD1 (5 bases). Germline values: CDR1 LGHNA, CDR2 YSLEER. Trimming removed 3 bases from V and 0 bases from J, with 15 bases in between. The CDR3 totals 18 residues.

The V and J genes are TRBV6-1 and TRBJ2-2; D is undetermined. V lost 6 bases and J 0 bases, leaving 8 bases between the germline ends. The V gene's germline CDR1 is MNHNS and CDR2 SASEGT. This CDR3 region has 14 residues. CDR3 nucleotides: TGTGCCAGCAGGCTCCATCCGAACACCGGGGAGCTGTTTTTT. Translating gives CASRLHPNTGELFF.

This rearrangement joins TRBV15 to TRBJ1-5, with D unresolved. Trimming left V 0 bases short and J 0 bases short, with 9 bases between. This CDR3 region has 16 residues. CDR1 and CDR2 (germline): LNHNV, YYDKDF (reference sequence). The CDR3 sequence: CATSRESVLSNQPQHF. In nucleotides, the CDR3 is TGTGCCACCAGCAGAGAGTCAGTCCTTAGCAATCAGCCCCAGCATTTT.

J is TRBJ2-7 and V is TRBV5-1, with no clear D. Germline CDR1 is SGHRS and CDR2 is YFSETQ. The CDR3 length is 14 residues. V lost 0 bases to trimming and J lost 5 bases, with 12 bases between them. The CDR3 DNA is TGCGCCAGCAGCTTGGTTTTCCAGGCTAACGAGCAGTACTTC. Translation: CASSLVFQANEQYF.

The V and J genes are TRBV7-3 and TRBJ1-5; perhaps TRBD1 as D (5 bases). This CDR3 has 14 residues. V lost 2 bases and J 4 bases, leaving 9 bases between the germline ends. Germline V gene lookup returns CDR1 SGHTA and CDR2 FQGTGA. CDR3 nucleotide sequence: TGTGCCAGCAGCTTACAGGGATATAATCAGCCCCAGCATTTT. It codes for CASSLQGYNQPQHF.

This rearrangement joins TRBV2 to TRBJ2-3; TRBD2 aligns across 10 bases. Germline values: CDR1 SNHLY, CDR2 FYNNEI. The ends lost 6 bases at V and 0 bases at J; junction bases unmatched: 9. The CDR3 has 17 amino acids. The DNA for the CDR3 is TGTGCCAGCAGGAGACTAGCGGGTGATACTAGCACAGATACGCAGTATTTT. It specifies CASRRLAGDTSTDTQYF.

CDR3 loop: CASSLEGGSSTEAFF. CDR3 nucleotide sequence: TGCGCCAGCAGCTTGGAAGGGGGCTCGAGCACTGAAGCTTTCTTT. This sequence joins TRBV5-1 and TRBJ1-1; 7 bases align to TRBD1. Germline trimming cut 0 bases from V and 4 bases from J; bases unmatched to any gene: 6. This CDR3 is 15 amino acids long. CDR1 SGHRS and CDR2 YFSETQ come from the germline V gene. The full variable domain, completed using reference TRBV5-1 and TRBJ1-1, is KAGVTQTPRYLIKTRGQQVTLSCSPISGHRSVSWYQQTPGQGLQFLFEYFSETQRNKGNFPGRFSGRQFSNSRSEMNVSTLELGDSALYLCASSLEGGSSTEAFFGQGTRLTVV.

The genes are TRBV19 and TRBJ2-7, with D perhaps matching TRBD1 (6 bases). The CDR3 runs 16 residues. Germline V lookup: CDR1 LNHDA, CDR2 SQIVND (reference sequence). The V end was cut by 5 bases, the J end by 5 bases, with 22 bases between. The CDR3 DNA is TGTGCCAGTAGTGTACCCTCACAGGGATGGGGGAACGAGCAGTACTTC. As protein: CASSVPSQGWGNEQYF.

The chain carries TRBV19 and TRBJ1-4; the match to TRBD1 covers 7 bases. J gave up 6 bases and V 5 bases, and 9 bases lay outside the gene matches. This CDR3 has 15 amino acids. Per the germline V gene, CDR1 is LNHDA and CDR2 is SQIVND (reference sequence). CDR3 region: CASSVRQGDDEKLFF. The DNA of the CDR3 is TGTGCCAGTAGTGTGAGACAGGGCGACGATGAAAAACTGTTTTTT.

V gene TRBV19 combines with J gene TRBJ2-2, with a possible D match to TRBD2 (5 bases). Trimming stripped 4 bases from V and 7 bases from J, with 16 bases between. The CDR3 runs 15 residues. Germline CDR1 and CDR2: LNHDA and SQIVND (reference sequence). CDR3 in amino acids: CASSTVGLSFGELFF. CDR3 DNA: TGTGCCAGTAGTACCGTCGGACTGTCGTTCGGGGAGCTGTTTTTT.

The rearrangement joins TRBV28 to TRBJ1-1; D not certain. Looked up from germline, CDR1 is MDHEN and CDR2 is SYDVKM. The CDR3 spans 12 residues. The V end was cut by 8 bases, the J end by 7 bases, with 14 bases between. Written as DNA, the CDR3 is TGTGCCAGCGTAGCCAGCCTCGATGAAGCTTTCTTT. Protein: CASVASLDEAFF.